The 32 T cell receptor beta chains reported below all come from one sample, sequenced in a study of T-cell reconstitution after alpha-beta-depleted transplantation in children. Preparing the TCRbeta library involved the use of unique molecular identifiers. Via MiXCR, TCRdb re-called the PCR reads, giving one row per CDR3 protein. The table has fewer than 550,000 distinct CDR3 sequences, roughly 11% seen once. Sequenced here: PBMCs, mostly from graft donor cells, sampled 180 days after TCRalphabeta/CD19-depleted stem cell transplant. The receptor set was obtained from a female patient aged 2-15 years who had a stem cell transplant for aplastic anemia, so the T cells may come from the graft donor.

In this sample, this clonotype turned up many times. CDR3 protein: CASSSWTGSQYF. The CDR3 DNA is TGTGCCAGCAGTTCATGGACAGGGTCCCAGTACTTC. The rearrangement links TRBV27 to TRBJ2-5; 8 nucleotides line up with TRBD1. Germline trimming cut 4 bases from V and 9 bases from J; bases unmatched to any gene: 4. The CDR3 extends over 12 amino acids. The germline V gene encodes CDR1 MNHEY and CDR2 SMNVEV (reference sequence).

This clonotype was counted a few times. V usage is TRBV19 and J usage is TRBJ2-5; D gene ambiguous. This CDR3 is 13 amino acids long. V was clipped by 3 bases and J by 2 bases, with 7 bases between them. Germline-derived CDR1 and CDR2 are LNHDA and SQIVND (reference sequence). CDR3 nucleotides: TGTGCCAGTAGTATGGCCAGTCAAGAGACCCAGTACTTC. It is translated as CASSMASQETQYF.

This chain joins TRBV18 and TRBJ2-5; no clear D gene. The germline gives CDR1 KGHSH, CDR2 LQKENI. The CDR3 has 12 amino acids. V was trimmed by 3 bases and J by 5 bases, leaving 7 bases between them. CDR3 coding DNA: TGTGCCAGCTCACCCTTAACGGAGACCCAGTACTTC. It yields the protein CASSPLTETQYF.

This clonotype was counted many times. This rearrangement joins TRBV11-2 to TRBJ2-1; D gene ambiguous. V gave up 4 bases and J gave up 0 bases, with 13 bases separating them. Germline V gene lookup returns CDR1 SGHAT and CDR2 FQNNGV. The CDR3 covers 16 residues. The CDR3 region has the DNA TGTGCCAGCAGCTCCTACGGTCGGAGCTCCTACAATGAGCAGTTCTTC. Its protein is CASSSYGRSSYNEQFF.

The chain combines TRBV3-1 with TRBJ2-7; no clear D. Germline V lookup: CDR1 LGHDT, CDR2 YNNKEL (reference sequence). Trimming left V 4 bases short and J 2 bases short, with 18 bases between. This CDR3 is built from 16 residues. CDR3 sequence reads: CASSLNIGRIPYEQYF. CDR3 nucleotide sequence: TGTGCCAGCAGCCTTAATATTGGGCGGATTCCCTACGAGCAGTACTTC.

There are a few counts of this clonotype. The rearrangement uses TRBV27 and TRBJ2-2, with 9 bases that match TRBD2. The CDR3 sequence is 17 residues long. Germline lookup yields CDR1 MNHEY and CDR2 SMNVEV (reference sequence). J lost 4 bases, V lost 4 bases, and 10 bases had no gene match. CDR3 loop: CASSSHTSGSGTGELFF. The CDR3 DNA is TGTGCCAGCAGTTCCCATACTAGCGGGTCGGGCACCGGGGAGCTGTTTTTT.

The chain recombines TRBV6-2 or TRBV6-3 with TRBJ2-2; 8 bases line up with TRBD2. Germline loops: CDR1 MNHEY, CDR2 SVGEGT. The CDR3 is 14 amino acids. Unmatched junction bases numbered 5, after V lost 6 bases and J lost 5 bases. CDR3 protein: CASRREGLTGELFF. The CDR3 coding sequence is TGTGCCAGCAGACGGGAGGGCCTGACCGGGGAGCTGTTTTTT.

The V gene is TRBV4-2, the J gene TRBJ1-1, with no clear D. Germline CDR1 and CDR2: LGHNA and YNFKEQ. Trimming pared 0 bases from V and 3 bases from J, leaving 11 bases between. The length of the CDR3 is 15 residues. CDR3 sequence (DNA): TGTGCCAGCAGCCAAGATTCCAGTGCAGACACTGAAGCTTTCTTT. Its translation is CASSQDSSADTEAFF.

The rearrangement uses TRBV7-9 and TRBJ2-4; D uncertain. The CDR3 length is 17 residues. The V end was cut by 5 bases, the J end by 2 bases, with 19 bases between. In germline, CDR1 is SEHNR, CDR2 FQNEAQ (reference sequence). The CDR3 spells CASSLRRFPSPKNIQYF. The CDR3 DNA sequence: TGTGCCAGCAGCCTAAGAAGGTTTCCTTCCCCCAAAAACATTCAGTACTTC.

Many counts were recorded for this clonotype. The chain carries TRBV4-3 and TRBJ1-5; D is unclear. Trimming shortened V by 3 bases and J by 7 bases, and 19 bases separated the two germline ends. The CDR3 length is 16 residues. In germline, CDR1 is LGHNA, CDR2 YSLEER. In DNA, the CDR3 is TGCGCCAGCAGCCAGACCCCACTGAAGGGCGTACAGCCCCAGCATTTT. Its translation is CASSQTPLKGVQPQHF.

This clonotype has only a few counts. The chain combines TRBV6-5 with TRBJ2-7, with 12 positions matching TRBD2. The V gene's germline CDR1 is MNHEY and CDR2 SVGAGI. V shed 4 bases and J 0 bases; nucleotides not matched to a gene: 4. The CDR3 totals 16 residues. The CDR3 here is CASSSAGLAGSYEQYF. CDR3 nucleotide sequence: TGTGCCAGCAGTTCGGCGGGACTAGCGGGCTCCTACGAGCAGTACTTC.

The gene calls are TRBV29-1 and TRBJ2-1; D not resolved. Germline V CDR1 and CDR2: SQVTM, ANQGSEA. Trimming stripped 7 bases from V and 9 bases from J, with 10 bases between. The length of the CDR3 is 10 residues. The CDR3 nucleotides are TGCAGCGCGATCTGGGGTGAGCAGTTCTTC. Protein sequence: CSAIWGEQFF.

The chain carries TRBV5-1 and TRBJ2-5, with 7 bases identical to TRBD2. The CDR3 extends over 12 amino acids. The germline V gene has CDR1 SGHRS and CDR2 YFSETQ. V dropped 5 bases and J dropped 5; count of bases not matched to a gene: 3. As DNA, the CDR3 is TGCGCCAGCAGGAGGGAGGGGGAGACCCAGTACTTC. It yields the protein CASRREGETQYF.

The J gene is TRBJ1-2, the V gene TRBV10-3; maybe TRBD1 (5 bases). Between the trimmed V and J ends, which lost 8 bases and 8 bases, there was a span of 9 bases. There are 10 residues in the CDR3. Germline V CDR1 and CDR2: ENHRY, SYGVKD. DNA for the CDR3: TGTGCCATCTTCGGGGCGGGCTACACCTTC. Protein: CAIFGAGYTF.

This clonotype appeared many times. The chain links TRBV4-3 to TRBJ2-3; no clear D gene. CDR1 is LGHNA, CDR2 YSLEER, per germline. The length of the CDR3 is 14 residues. Trimming stripped 4 bases from V and 2 bases from J, with 10 bases between. CDR3 amino acids: CASSRGGYTDTQYF. Written as DNA, the CDR3 is TGCGCCAGCAGCCGCGGTGGGTACACAGATACGCAGTATTTT.

This clonotype has just a few counts. The chain uses TRBV27 and TRBJ1-1; D perhaps matches TRBD1 (5 bases). The CDR3 covers 16 residues. V was cut by 5 bases and J by 2 bases, with 18 bases left in between. CDR1 MNHEY and CDR2 SMNVEV come from the germline V gene (reference sequence). CDR3: CASSPGTGLPNTEAFF. The CDR3 DNA is TGTGCCAGCAGTCCCGGGACGGGGCTCCCAAACACTGAAGCTTTCTTT.

V usage is TRBV19 and J usage is TRBJ2-5; no definite D call. CDR3 length: 15 amino acids. V was shortened by 5 bases and J by 5 bases, with 18 bases between the two germline ends. The germline CDR1 and CDR2 sequences are LNHDA and SQIVND (reference sequence). CDR3 coding DNA: TGTGCCAGTAGTGAGAACTGGAGTCCCTTGGAGACCCAGTACTTC. Amino acid sequence: CASSENWSPLETQYF.

This clonotype was recorded at least ten times. V is TRBV20-1 and J is TRBJ2-1; maybe TRBD2 (5 bases). Trimming stripped 4 bases from V and 0 bases from J, with 10 bases between. The CDR3 loop spans 14 amino acids. Germline V CDR1 and CDR2: DFQATT, SNEGSKA (reference sequence). CDR3 sequence reads: CSATSGSSYNEQFF. The CDR3 DNA reads as TGCAGTGCTACGAGCGGTAGCTCCTACAATGAGCAGTTCTTC.

This clonotype came up a few times. The chain carries TRBV18 and TRBJ2-7; TRBD2 matches at 14 bases. This CDR3 is built from 18 residues. V dropped 2 bases and J dropped 2; count of bases not matched to a gene: 8. Germline V gene lookup returns CDR1 KGHSH and CDR2 LQKENI. The CDR3 DNA sequence: TGTGCCAGCTCACCAATGGGGACTAGCGGGAGCCAAACCTACGAGCAGTACTTC. Amino acids: CASSPMGTSGSQTYEQYF.

This rearrangement joins TRBV6-6 to TRBJ2-7; TRBD1 is a possible D gene (5 bases). In germline, CDR1 is MNHNY, CDR2 SVGAGI (reference sequence). The CDR3 covers 13 residues. Trimming took 2 bases from V and 7 from J, leaving 12 bases between them. The CDR3 sequence: CASSYPDTVEQYF. CDR3 coding DNA: TGTGCCAGCAGTTACCCGGACACGGTAGAGCAGTACTTC.

This clonotype showed up just a few times. This chain connects TRBV6-2 or TRBV6-3 to TRBJ2-2; TRBD2 aligns across 9 bases. V shed 0 bases and J 8 bases; nucleotides not matched to a gene: 10. This CDR3 region has 17 residues. Germline assignment: CDR1 MNHEY and CDR2 SVGEGT. The CDR3 nucleotides are TGTGCCAGCAGTTACTCCCTTGGCGGGAGGGCCAAGGGGGAGCTGTTTTTT. Protein sequence: CASSYSLGGRAKGELFF.

The V and J genes are TRBV27 and TRBJ1-3; D is unclear. The V end lost 6 bases, the J end lost 4 bases, and 13 bases lay between the germline ends. Per the germline V gene, CDR1 is MNHEY and CDR2 is SMNVEV (reference sequence). The CDR3 contains 14 residues. For the CDR3, the DNA is TGTGCCAGCAGCATCTCTGCGGGCGGAAACACCATATATTTT. Translating it yields CASSISAGGNTIYF.

V usage is TRBV15 and J usage is TRBJ2-7, with a weak D call TRBD1 (5 bases). The CDR3 runs 14 residues. Looked up from germline, CDR1 is LNHNV and CDR2 is YYDKDF (reference sequence). V was shortened by 0 bases and J by 12 bases, with 18 bases between the two germline ends. The CDR3 DNA reads as TGTGCCACCAGCAGAGATATCAAAAACAGGCGACGGTACGTC. Protein product: CATSRDIKNRRRYV.

This clonotype turned up a few times. This chain joins TRBV5-1 and TRBJ2-2; TRBD1 is a possible D gene (5 bases). The CDR3 consists of 16 residues. Per germline, CDR1 SGHRS and CDR2 YFSETQ. V dropped 0 bases and J dropped 5 bases, with 14 bases sitting between them. In DNA, the CDR3 is TGCGCCAGCAGCTTGGGAGCAGGGTGGATGACCGGGGAGCTGTTTTTT. Translation: CASSLGAGWMTGELFF.

This clonotype was recorded many times. The chain employs TRBV7-2 and TRBJ1-3; D remains ambiguous. This CDR3 comprises 15 residues. Trimming cost V 5 bases and J 2 bases, with 13 bases left between them. The germline CDR1 and CDR2 sequences are SGHTA and FQGNSA. The CDR3 DNA reads TGTGCCAGCAGCCCCCAGCGGGGAACTGGAAACACCATATATTTT. This gives the protein CASSPQRGTGNTIYF.

The table lists this clonotype with a few counts. The chain employs TRBV5-1 and TRBJ2-6; 7 bases are shared with TRBD1. CDR3 length: 15 residues. Trimming cost V 7 bases and J 0 bases; bases outside gene matches: 4. Germline V gene sequence: CDR1 SGHRS, CDR2 YFSETQ. This chain's CDR3 is CASGTAFSGANVLTF. The DNA of the CDR3 is TGCGCCAGCGGGACAGCTTTCTCTGGGGCCAACGTCCTGACTTTC. Supplemented by reference TRBV5-1 and TRBJ2-6, the full variable domain reads KAGVTQTPRYLIKTRGQQVTLSCSPISGHRSVSWYQQTPGQGLQFLFEYFSETQRNKGNFPGRFSGRQFSNSRSEMNVSTLELGDSALYLCASGTAFSGANVLTFGAGSRLTVL.

The sample holds a few counts of this clonotype. This chain's CDR3 is CATSRDTGTQYF. Here the CDR3 DNA reads TGTGCCACCAGCAGAGATACCGGTACGCAGTATTTT. V usage is TRBV15 and J usage is TRBJ2-3; D is uncertain. Germline CDR1 LNHNV, CDR2 YYDKDF (reference sequence). The CDR3 spans 12 residues. Trimming stripped 0 bases from V and 8 bases from J, with 6 bases between.

This clonotype was counted only a few times. CDR3 coding DNA: TGTGCCAGCAGCCGACAGGGAATGGAGACCCAGTACTTC. Translated, it gives CASSRQGMETQYF. This chain joins TRBV6-1 and TRBJ2-5; 7 bases agree with TRBD1. The CDR3 loop spans 13 amino acids. Per germline, CDR1 MNHNS and CDR2 SASEGT. V shed 6 bases and J 5 bases; nucleotides not matched to a gene: 6.

The chain joins TRBV13 to TRBJ2-3; a possible D gene is TRBD2 (6 bases). Trimming took 2 bases from V and 1 from J, leaving 13 bases between them. There are 16 residues in the CDR3. Per the germline V gene, CDR1 is PRHDT and CDR2 is FYEKMQ (reference sequence). For the CDR3, the DNA is TGTGCCAGCAGCTTAAACCGGGGGAAGGGCACAGATACGCAGTATTTT. Amino acids: CASSLNRGKGTDTQYF.

A few counts support this clonotype. The chain is built from TRBV18 and TRBJ2-3; D might be TRBD2 (8 bases). Germline assignment: CDR1 KGHSH and CDR2 LQKENI. This CDR3 has 12 amino acids. V lost 0 bases and J lost 14, with 12 bases in between. CDR3 DNA sequence: TGTGCCAGCTCACCACCTAGCGGGACAGCGTATTTT. This encodes CASSPPSGTAYF.

Ten or more counts support this clonotype. The rearrangement joins TRBV29-1 to TRBJ2-5, with TRBD1 identical over 8 bases. Trimming took 5 bases from V and 2 from J; bases not matched to a gene: 13. This CDR3 has 16 amino acids. Germline CDR1 and CDR2: SQVTM and ANQGSEA. This CDR3 is CSVFTSGTGGQETQYF. The CDR3 DNA reads TGCAGCGTTTTCACCTCCGGGACAGGAGGGCAAGAGACCCAGTACTTC.

This clonotype appeared a few times. The chain joins TRBV25-1 to TRBJ2-7; 9 bases map to TRBD1. From germline, CDR1 is MGHDK and CDR2 SYGVNS. The CDR3 has 15 residues. V shed 1 base, J shed 4 bases, and the junction held 5 bases outside the gene matches. CDR3 protein: CASSEWGDRVYEQYF. The CDR3 bases are TGTGCCAGCAGTGAATGGGGGGACAGGGTTTACGAGCAGTACTTC.